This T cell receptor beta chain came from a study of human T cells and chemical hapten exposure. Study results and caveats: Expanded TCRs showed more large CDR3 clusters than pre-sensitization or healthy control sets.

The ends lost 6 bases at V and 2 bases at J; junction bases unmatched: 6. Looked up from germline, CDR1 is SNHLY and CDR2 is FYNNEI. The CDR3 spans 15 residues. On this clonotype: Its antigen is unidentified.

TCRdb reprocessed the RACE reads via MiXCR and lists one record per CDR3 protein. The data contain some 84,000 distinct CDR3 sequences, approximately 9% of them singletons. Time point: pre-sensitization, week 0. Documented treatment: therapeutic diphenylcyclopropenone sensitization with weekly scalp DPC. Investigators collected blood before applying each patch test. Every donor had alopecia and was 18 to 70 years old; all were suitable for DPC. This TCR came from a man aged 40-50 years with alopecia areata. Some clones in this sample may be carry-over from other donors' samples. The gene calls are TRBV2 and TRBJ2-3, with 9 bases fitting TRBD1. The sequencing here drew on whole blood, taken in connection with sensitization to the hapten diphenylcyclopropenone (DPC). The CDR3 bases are TGTGCCAGCAGGAAACGGGACAGGGACACAGATACGCAGTATTTT. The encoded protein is CASRKRDRDTDTQYF.